The TCR beta chain described here comes from a study of shared clonotypes between healthy human individuals. Looking at the study overall: Per-donor plates numbered three CD4 naive, three CD4 memory, two CD8 naive and one CD8 memory.

Study-level results: On the whole, naive subsets had larger estimated richness than memory subsets had. Sampling used blood alone; tissue repertoires probably differ.

Comments on this clone: Its cognate antigen is unknown.

For each subset, genomic DNA was distributed in equal portions over several immunoSEQ plates. The method was immunoSEQ multiplex PCR; TCRdb's version includes in-frame clones alone and lacks a portion of them. The table includes approximately 340,000 clones, around 79% detected once. Source material: memory CD4+ T cells sorted from blood. Subset indicated: CD45RA-negative fraction. The source of this sequence is a man aged 30-40 years in good health.

The CDR3, as DNA: TGTGCCAGCAGTCCCAACAGGGGAGCAACTAATGAAAAACTGTTTTTT. As protein: CASSPNRGATNEKLFF. The chain joins TRBV27 to TRBJ1-4; 7 bases fit TRBD1. Germline-derived CDR1 and CDR2 are MNHEY and SMNVEV (reference sequence). V lost 5 bases to trimming and J lost 0 bases; unmatched junction nucleotides: 6. The length of the CDR3 is 16 residues.